This TCR beta chain comes out of a study of CD8 T cells in Susac syndrome (dated by TCRdb to the late 2010s). Study-wide context: Among the Susac syndrome patients who were sequenced, clinically active disease was present in six and clinical remission was observed in fewer than 10. Susac syndrome patients were therapy-naive, on corticosteroids (some also receiving IVIg), or on IVIg alone at blood withdrawal. Repertoire sequencing was used to test whether CD8+ T cell activation and differentiation in Susac syndrome was antigen driven. Clonality of the CD8+ T cell repertoire was compared between about a dozen healthy donors, approximately 14 Susac syndrome patients and around 15 multiple sclerosis patients.

Of note for this clonotype: Its antigen is not yet known. The record has no base qualities; no much larger clone is one base away.

The junction carries 11 bases between V and J, which are trimmed by 0 bases and 2 bases respectively. CDR1 and CDR2 (DFQATT, SNEGSKA) derive from the germline V gene (reference sequence). The CDR3 covers 14 residues, taking in both the cysteine and the phenylalanine. Kept here is only the CDR3 DNA, which spans 42 bases and is read in frame from base 1. High-throughput TCR beta sequencing profiled peripheral blood CD8+ and CD4+ T cells from healthy donors, Susac syndrome patients and multiple sclerosis patients. The Susac syndrome patients fulfilled recently defined diagnostic criteria for either definite or probable disease. Bulk CD8+ and CD4+ T cells were purified by magnetic negative isolation, while CD8+ TEMRA cells were enriched using FACS. Blood was drawn into EDTA tubes, processed within 24 hours, and PBMCs were isolated by density gradient centrifugation. PBMCs destined for TCR sequencing were cryopreserved in liquid nitrogen and later thawed in a 37 °C water bath. Purity of sorted or isolated CD4+, CD8+ and CD8+ TEMRA cells was at least 90%.

General findings and caveats noted by the study authors: Looking at Susac-specific public clones, the researchers identified fewer than 20 in the total CD8+ repertoire and five in the CD8+ TEMRA repertoire. The number of individuals in the TCR sequencing and HLA analysis was acknowledged as relatively small. Clonal expansion was observed in Susac syndrome CD8+ repertoires, with the highest expansion in CD8+ TEMRA cells and greater expansion in clinically active than in remitting patients.

RNA was extracted with the RNeasy kit and 0.5 to 1 ug was reverse transcribed using random hexamers. TCR beta CDR3 regions were amplified with the immunoSEQ multiplex PCR assay covering 54 Vbeta and 13 Jbeta segments. To correct PCR amplification bias, a synthetic template baseline was used for both primer optimization and computational correction. The study's processing was this. Reads were annotated to V, D and J genes per IMGT and analyzed with immunoSEQ Analyzer, keeping only productive sequences. Clonality was computed as one minus Shannon entropy normalized by log2 of the number of productive unique sequences. For each patient and control, public and private clones were evaluated within the 100 most prevalent clones. Clones were defined as Susac-specific when absent from the healthy and MS cohorts, from about 1,100 published viral clones and from other ImmuneACCESS disease sequences. TCRdb ran its own pipeline on the public reads, namely fastp trimming at Q25 and MiXCR clone calling, and kept in-frame beta chains. Records with the same CDR3 protein are collapsed into one entry carrying the most frequent genes and DNA. What appears here as the V and J calls and clone size reflects TCRdb's work, not the paper's. The sample includes about 83,000 distinct CDR3 sequences, with about 96% observed a single time. The top ten constitute roughly 0.44% of the sample.

The sample taken for sequencing was CD8+ T cells from PBMCs. The TCR originated in a human donor with Susac syndrome. Here the chain combines TRBV20-1 and TRBJ2-7, with no confident D gene call. The nucleotide sequence is given as TGCAGTGCTAGAGATGTAGGCGGCACCTACGAGCAGTACTTC. Translated, this is CSARDVGGTYEQYF.